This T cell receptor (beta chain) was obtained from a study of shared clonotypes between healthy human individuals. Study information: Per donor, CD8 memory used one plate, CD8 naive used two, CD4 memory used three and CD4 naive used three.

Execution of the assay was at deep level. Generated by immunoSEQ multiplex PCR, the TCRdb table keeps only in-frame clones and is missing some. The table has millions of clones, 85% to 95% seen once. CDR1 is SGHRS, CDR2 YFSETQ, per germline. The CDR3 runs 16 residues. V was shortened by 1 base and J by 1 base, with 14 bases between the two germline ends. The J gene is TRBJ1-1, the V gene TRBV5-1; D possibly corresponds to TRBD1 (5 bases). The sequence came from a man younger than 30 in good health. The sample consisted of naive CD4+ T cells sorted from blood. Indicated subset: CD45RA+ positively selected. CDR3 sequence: CASSLRAGRQNTEAFF. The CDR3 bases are TGCGCCAGCAGCTTGAGGGCAGGGCGTCAGAACACTGAAGCTTTCTTT. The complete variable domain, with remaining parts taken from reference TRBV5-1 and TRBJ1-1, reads KAGVTQTPRYLIKTRGQQVTLSCSPISGHRSVSWYQQTPGQGLQFLFEYFSETQRNKGNFPGRFSGRQFSNSRSEMNVSTLELGDSALYLCASSLRAGRQNTEAFFGQGTRLTVV.